A selection of T cell receptor beta chains follows, all from one sample in a study of cytomegalovirus exposure and HLA in healthy donors. Method: immunoSEQ multiplex PCR; TCRdb's copy keeps in-frame clones and lacks some. The sample carries some 110,000 clones, more than 60% recorded once. Sequencing used PBMCs. Source of these receptors: a man aged 35-49 years in good health and CMV-seronegative. Both conserved end residues are part of each CDR3. A D gene is named only where the DNA matches it firmly. Not every row has a clone size; where given, it reads once, few, many or a size class.

>TRBJ2-7|TRBD2|TRBV10-3|once
CAISESRSGGAQEQYF
TGTGCCATCAGTGAGTCGAGGAGCGGGGGGGCCCAAGAGCAGTACTTC
>TRBJ2-3|TRBD1|TRBV2|.
CARGQGSTDTQYF
TGTGCCAGAGGACAGGGCAGCACAGATACGCAGTATTTT
>TRBJ1-2|.|TRBV19|once
CASSISGKFDGYTF
TGTGCCAGTAGTATATCAGGGAAATTCGATGGCTACACCTTC
>TRBJ1-1|.|TRBV7-2|.
CASSLKSPDMNTEAFF
TGTGCCAGCAGCTTAAAATCACCAGATATGAACACTGAAGCTTTCTTT
>TRBJ1-1|.|TRBV5-1|.
CASSFSGVVNTEAFF
TGCGCCAGCAGCTTCTCAGGGGTAGTGAACACTGAAGCTTTCTTT
>TRBJ1-2|TRBD1|TRBV9|.
CASSVARGSGTGASNYGYTF
TGTGCCAGCAGCGTAGCCCGGGGATCCGGGACAGGTGCATCAAACTATGGCTACACCTTC
>TRBJ2-7|TRBD1|TRBV6-6|.
CASSPGQGLEQYF
TGTGCCAGCAGCCCGGGACAGGGGCTCGAGCAGTACTTC
>TRBJ2-3|TRBD1|TRBV19|.
CASSPNPGQGAVDTQYF
TGTGCCAGTAGCCCCAATCCGGGACAGGGGGCGGTAGATACGCAGTATTTT
>TRBJ1-4|TRBD1|TRBV7-9|.
CASSFQTGGGEKLFF
TGTGCCAGCAGCTTCCAGACAGGGGGTGGTGAAAAACTGTTTTTT
>TRBJ1-2|TRBD1|TRBV2|.
CASRGDRPNYGYTF
TGTGCCAGCAGAGGGGACAGGCCAAACTATGGCTACACCTTC
>TRBJ1-2|.|TRBV7-2|.
CASSSRGANYGYTF
TGTGCCAGCAGCAGCAGGGGAGCAAACTATGGCTACACCTTC
>TRBJ1-2|.|TRBV29-1|few
CSATGGETNYGYTF
TGCAGCGCGACGGGGGGAGAGACTAACTATGGCTACACCTTC
>TRBJ2-2|.|TRBV5-1|few
CASSLVAGQEGTGELFF
TGCGCCAGCAGCTTGGTGGCAGGCCAGGAGGGCACCGGGGAGCTGTTTTTT
>TRBJ2-7|.|TRBV28|.
CASSSGDSYEQYF
TGTGCCAGCAGTTCGGGGGATTCCTACGAGCAGTACTTC
>TRBJ2-7|TRBD1|TRBV5-4|.
CASSLSGGRGEQYF
TGTGCCAGCAGCTTGTCAGGGGGCCGGGGCGAGCAGTACTTC
>TRBJ1-5|TRBD1|TRBV19|few
CASSLMGDRDPNQPQHF
TGTGCCAGTAGTCTCATGGGGGACAGGGATCCGAATCAGCCCCAGCATTTT
>TRBJ2-5|TRBD2|TRBV7-3|.
CASSPGLAGGQETQYF
TGTGCCAGCAGCCCGGGACTAGCGGGGGGCCAAGAGACCCAGTACTTC
>TRBJ2-1|.|TRBV5-1|.
CASSFGQRPEQFF
TGCGCCAGCAGCTTCGGACAGCGGCCTGAGCAGTTCTTC
>TRBJ2-5|TRBD1|TRBV25-1|.
CASSELGTGQETQYF
TGTGCCAGCAGTGAACTAGGGACAGGGCAAGAGACCCAGTACTTC
>TRBJ1-4|.|TRBV11-2|.
CASRQSGGGREKLFF
TGTGCCAGCAGACAATCGGGTGGAGGGCGGGAAAAACTGTTTTTT
>TRBJ2-1|TRBD2|TRBV29-1|.
CSGLRLAGGNEQFF
TGCAGCGGGCTACGACTAGCGGGGGGTAATGAGCAGTTCTTC
>TRBJ1-3|TRBD1|TRBV5-1|.
CASSTGQGSGNTIYF
TGCGCCAGCAGCACGGGACAGGGATCTGGAAACACCATATATTTT
>TRBJ1-1|TRBD1|TRBV7-2|.
CASSPGGTGRVNTEAFF
TGTGCCAGCAGCCCAGGGGGGACAGGGCGGGTGAACACTGAAGCTTTCTTT
>TRBJ1-5|TRBD1|TRBV2|.
CASSGDRESQPQHF
TGTGCCAGCAGTGGGGACAGGGAAAGTCAGCCCCAGCATTTT
>TRBJ2-1|.|TRBV25-1|.
CASSRGGSYNEQFF
TGTGCCAGCAGTCGAGGGGGCTCCTACAATGAGCAGTTCTTC
>TRBJ2-3|.|TRBV6-1|.
CASRVDRWGDTQYF
TGTGCCAGCAGGGTTGACAGATGGGGAGATACGCAGTATTTT
>TRBJ1-1|.|TRBV6-5|few
CASSGQYGNTEAFF
TGTGCCAGCAGCGGACAGTACGGGAACACTGAAGCTTTCTTT
>TRBJ2-5|.|TRBV7-9|.
CASSSDIGPETQYF
TGTGCCAGCAGCTCAGACATAGGTCCAGAGACCCAGTACTTC
>TRBJ2-4|TRBD1|TRBV5-4|.
CASSNRPGQGLAKNIQYF
TGTGCCAGCAGCAACAGACCGGGACAGGGGCTAGCCAAAAACATTCAGTACTTC